These T cell receptor beta chains were read from a single sample in a study of T cell repertoires in cytomegalovirus infection. No cognate antigen is known for these TCRs. TCRdb reanalysed the reads using MiXCR and keeps one entry per CDR3 protein. Found here are about 340,000 distinct CDR3 sequences, about 28% of them singletons; the top ten hold 20%. The sequenced sample was cultured PBMCs, obtained from culture after CMV antigen stimulation. The receptors come from a human donor in good health (CMV status not recorded). Some clones in this sample may be carry-over from other donors' samples. Both conserved end residues are part of each CDR3. The order of the fields is clone size, CDR3 length, D gene, J gene, V gene, CDR3 protein, CDR3 DNA. The D gene is left open where the match is weak. A clone size is listed for some rows: how often the clone was seen (once, few, many), or a class if it is expanded.

clone_size: few
cdr3_length: 15
d_call: TRBD1
j_call: TRBJ2-3
v_call: TRBV14
cdr3_aa: CASSRRQGLTDTQYF
cdr3_nt: TGTGCCAGCAGCCGCCGACAGGGCCTGACAGATACGCAGTATTTT

clone_size: .
cdr3_length: 17
d_call: .
j_call: TRBJ2-1
v_call: TRBV18
cdr3_aa: CASSSYQSTAVYDEQFF
cdr3_nt: TGTGCCAGCTCATCATATCAGTCGACAGCAGTTTACGATGAGCAGTTCTTC

clone_size: .
cdr3_length: 14
d_call: .
j_call: TRBJ2-7
v_call: TRBV5-6
cdr3_aa: CASSLGGRGYVQYF
cdr3_nt: TGTGCCAGCAGCTTGGGAGGGAGAGGCTACGTGCAGTACTTC

clone_size: .
cdr3_length: 15
d_call: .
j_call: TRBJ1-2
v_call: TRBV6-6
cdr3_aa: CASSPGWTVNYGYTF
cdr3_nt: TGTGCCAGCAGCCCCGGTTGGACGGTTAACTATGGCTACACCTTC

clone_size: .
cdr3_length: 13
d_call: .
j_call: TRBJ2-1
v_call: TRBV20-1
cdr3_aa: CSASGTRYNEQFF
cdr3_nt: TGCAGTGCCTCGGGGACCCGCTACAATGAGCAGTTCTTC

clone_size: many
cdr3_length: 17
d_call: .
j_call: TRBJ1-5
v_call: TRBV6-2/TRBV6-3
cdr3_aa: CASSYSSGQLVNQPQHF
cdr3_nt: TGTGCCAGCAGTTACTCGTCGGGTCAGTTAGTCAATCAGCCCCAGCATTTT

clone_size: .
cdr3_length: 14
d_call: TRBD1
j_call: TRBJ1-2
v_call: TRBV6-1
cdr3_aa: CASRQGLGAYGYTF
cdr3_nt: TGTGCCAGCAGACAGGGGCTGGGGGCCTATGGCTACACCTTC

clone_size: .
cdr3_length: 15
d_call: TRBD1
j_call: TRBJ1-5
v_call: TRBV7-2
cdr3_aa: CASSLRGQSNQPQHF
cdr3_nt: TGTGCCAGCAGCTTAAGGGGGCAGAGCAATCAGCCCCAGCATTTT

clone_size: few
cdr3_length: 16
d_call: TRBD2
j_call: TRBJ2-2
v_call: TRBV7-8
cdr3_aa: CASSYSSGGDTGELFF
cdr3_nt: TGTGCCAGCAGCTACTCTAGCGGGGGGGATACCGGGGAGCTGTTTTTT

clone_size: .
cdr3_length: 14
d_call: .
j_call: TRBJ1-2
v_call: TRBV19
cdr3_aa: CASSIDGRDYGYTF
cdr3_nt: TGTGCCAGTAGTATAGATGGACGGGACTATGGCTACACCTTC

clone_size: .
cdr3_length: 15
d_call: .
j_call: TRBJ2-5
v_call: TRBV6-1
cdr3_aa: CASSEAGVWRETQYF
cdr3_nt: TGTGCCAGCAGTGAAGCAGGGGTTTGGAGAGAGACCCAGTACTTC

clone_size: .
cdr3_length: 15
d_call: TRBD2
j_call: TRBJ2-7
v_call: TRBV20-1
cdr3_aa: CSAREGSGGSWEQYF
cdr3_nt: TGCAGTGCTAGAGAAGGTAGCGGGGGGTCTTGGGAGCAGTACTTC

clone_size: .
cdr3_length: 13
d_call: .
j_call: TRBJ1-5
v_call: TRBV27
cdr3_aa: CASRLTWGQPQHF
cdr3_nt: TGTGCCAGCAGGCTAACCTGGGGTCAGCCCCAGCATTTT

clone_size: .
cdr3_length: 13
d_call: .
j_call: TRBJ1-3
v_call: TRBV3-1
cdr3_aa: CASSQAGGNTIYF
cdr3_nt: TGTGCCAGCAGCCAAGCGGGGGGAAACACCATATATTTT

clone_size: few
cdr3_length: 15
d_call: .
j_call: TRBJ1-6
v_call: TRBV5-1
cdr3_aa: CASSPLRENNSPLHF
cdr3_nt: TGCGCCAGCAGCCCACTCCGGGAGAATAATTCACCCCTCCACTTT

clone_size: few
cdr3_length: 14
d_call: TRBD2
j_call: TRBJ2-7
v_call: TRBV12-3/TRBV12-4
cdr3_aa: CASTPLAGGAHYYF
cdr3_nt: TGTGCCAGCACCCCTCTAGCGGGAGGGGCACATTATTACTTC

clone_size: few
cdr3_length: 14
d_call: TRBD1
j_call: TRBJ1-2
v_call: TRBV19
cdr3_aa: CASSPDRVDYGYTF
cdr3_nt: TGTGCCAGTAGTCCGGACAGGGTGGACTATGGCTACACCTTC

clone_size: .
cdr3_length: 15
d_call: .
j_call: TRBJ2-1
v_call: TRBV4-2
cdr3_aa: CASSQGHGGWNEQFF
cdr3_nt: TGTGCCAGCAGCCAAGGACATGGCGGTTGGAATGAGCAGTTCTTC

clone_size: .
cdr3_length: 16
d_call: .
j_call: TRBJ1-5
v_call: TRBV2
cdr3_aa: CASSDNRRAGNQPQHF
cdr3_nt: TGTGCCAGCAGTGATAATCGCAGGGCCGGCAATCAGCCCCAGCATTTT

clone_size: few
cdr3_length: 15
d_call: .
j_call: TRBJ2-5
v_call: TRBV7-6
cdr3_aa: CASSPRSLSQETQYF
cdr3_nt: TGTGCCAGCAGCCCCCGGAGTCTCAGTCAAGAGACCCAGTACTTC

clone_size: .
cdr3_length: 13
d_call: TRBD2
j_call: TRBJ2-1
v_call: TRBV28
cdr3_aa: CASAGGLYNEQFF
cdr3_nt: TGTGCCAGCGCGGGAGGGTTATACAATGAGCAGTTCTTC

clone_size: .
cdr3_length: 15
d_call: .
j_call: TRBJ1-2
v_call: TRBV27
cdr3_aa: CASSSSGGPVYGYTF
cdr3_nt: TGTGCCAGCAGTTCCTCCGGGGGCCCCGTCTATGGCTACACCTTC

clone_size: few
cdr3_length: 12
d_call: .
j_call: TRBJ1-1
v_call: TRBV7-8
cdr3_aa: CASSWTVTEAFF
cdr3_nt: TGTGCCAGCAGCTGGACAGTCACTGAAGCTTTCTTT

clone_size: few
cdr3_length: 14
d_call: .
j_call: TRBJ1-2
v_call: TRBV20-1
cdr3_aa: CSAISGPRWLGYTF
cdr3_nt: TGCAGTGCGATTTCAGGGCCCCGGTGGCTTGGCTACACCTTC

clone_size: .
cdr3_length: 13
d_call: TRBD2
j_call: TRBJ2-1
v_call: TRBV29-1
cdr3_aa: CSSPVGLYNEQFF
cdr3_nt: TGCAGCTCCCCAGTGGGACTATACAATGAGCAGTTCTTC

clone_size: few
cdr3_length: 18
d_call: TRBD1
j_call: TRBJ1-1
v_call: TRBV6-6
cdr3_aa: CASSYDTGTGSINTEAFF
cdr3_nt: TGTGCCAGCAGTTACGACACCGGGACAGGGAGTATAAACACTGAAGCTTTCTTT

clone_size: few
cdr3_length: 14
d_call: TRBD2
j_call: TRBJ2-7
v_call: TRBV7-2
cdr3_aa: CASSLGGSVSEQYF
cdr3_nt: TGTGCCAGCAGCTTAGGCGGGAGTGTCAGCGAGCAGTACTTC

clone_size: .
cdr3_length: 15
d_call: TRBD1
j_call: TRBJ1-4
v_call: TRBV7-8
cdr3_aa: CASSFPTGGREKLFF
cdr3_nt: TGTGCCAGCAGCTTTCCGACAGGGGGACGGGAAAAACTGTTTTTT

clone_size: few
cdr3_length: 14
d_call: TRBD1
j_call: TRBJ1-1
v_call: TRBV6-6
cdr3_aa: CASSPSDRGSEAFF
cdr3_nt: TGTGCCAGCAGCCCCTCCGACAGGGGATCCGAAGCTTTCTTT

clone_size: few
cdr3_length: 12
d_call: .
j_call: TRBJ1-2
v_call: TRBV11-2
cdr3_aa: CASSQSDYGYTF
cdr3_nt: TGTGCCAGCAGCCAGTCGGACTATGGCTACACCTTC

clone_size: .
cdr3_length: 14
d_call: .
j_call: TRBJ1-2
v_call: TRBV10-3
cdr3_aa: CAITSPQRGYGYTF
cdr3_nt: TGTGCCATCACGAGCCCACAGAGGGGCTATGGCTACACCTTC

clone_size: .
cdr3_length: 15
d_call: .
j_call: TRBJ1-5
v_call: TRBV19
cdr3_aa: CASSQQGLPNQPQHF
cdr3_nt: TGTGCCAGTAGCCAACAGGGCCTACCTAATCAGCCCCAGCATTTT

clone_size: many
cdr3_length: 14
d_call: .
j_call: TRBJ1-4
v_call: TRBV7-2
cdr3_aa: CASSLNRVGEKLFF
cdr3_nt: TGTGCCAGCAGCTTAAACAGGGTTGGTGAAAAACTGTTTTTT

clone_size: once
cdr3_length: 18
d_call: TRBD1
j_call: TRBJ1-3
v_call: TRBV7-2
cdr3_aa: CASSFVRDRGPSGNTIYF
cdr3_nt: TGTGCCAGCAGTTTCGTCCGGGACAGGGGGCCCTCTGGAAACACCATATATTTT

clone_size: few
cdr3_length: 16
d_call: TRBD1
j_call: TRBJ2-1
v_call: TRBV7-6
cdr3_aa: CASSPRGQISYNEQFF
cdr3_nt: TGTGCCAGCAGCCCTAGGGGACAGATCTCCTACAATGAGCAGTTCTTC

clone_size: few
cdr3_length: 14
d_call: TRBD2
j_call: TRBJ2-1
v_call: TRBV7-2
cdr3_aa: CASTRGGFDNEQFF
cdr3_nt: TGTGCCAGCACCCGGGGGGGGTTCGACAATGAGCAGTTCTTC

clone_size: few
cdr3_length: 16
d_call: .
j_call: TRBJ2-1
v_call: TRBV19
cdr3_aa: CASSPLRGESYNEQFF
cdr3_nt: TGTGCCAGTAGTCCCTTAAGAGGGGAGTCCTACAATGAGCAGTTCTTC

clone_size: many
cdr3_length: 17
d_call: TRBD2
j_call: TRBJ2-3
v_call: TRBV4-2
cdr3_aa: CASSPRTSGSPRGTQYF
cdr3_nt: TGTGCCAGCAGCCCCCGGACTAGCGGGAGCCCCAGGGGTACGCAGTATTTT

clone_size: .
cdr3_length: 13
d_call: .
j_call: TRBJ1-5
v_call: TRBV7-6
cdr3_aa: CASSLGGLQPQHF
cdr3_nt: TGTGCCAGCAGCTTAGGGGGGTTACAGCCCCAGCATTTT

clone_size: .
cdr3_length: 16
d_call: .
j_call: TRBJ2-3
v_call: TRBV7-8
cdr3_aa: CASSLGAGTSTDTQYF
cdr3_nt: TGTGCCAGCAGCTTAGGAGCCGGGACAAGCACAGATACGCAGTATTTT

clone_size: few
cdr3_length: 15
d_call: .
j_call: TRBJ1-5
v_call: TRBV12-3/TRBV12-4
cdr3_aa: CASSLGVRSNQPQHF
cdr3_nt: TGTGCCAGCAGTTTAGGGGTCCGCAGCAATCAGCCCCAGCATTTT

clone_size: .
cdr3_length: 13
d_call: .
j_call: TRBJ1-5
v_call: TRBV6-1
cdr3_aa: CASSDFRGQPQHF
cdr3_nt: TGTGCCAGCAGTGATTTTCGGGGACAGCCCCAGCATTTT

clone_size: once
cdr3_length: 14
d_call: .
j_call: TRBJ2-3
v_call: TRBV10-3
cdr3_aa: CATRWGASTDTQYF
cdr3_nt: TGTGCCACGCGTTGGGGCGCTAGCACAGATACGCAGTATTTT

clone_size: .
cdr3_length: 14
d_call: .
j_call: TRBJ2-3
v_call: TRBV10-3
cdr3_aa: CATRRGGSTDTQYF
cdr3_nt: TGTGCCACCCGCAGGGGGGGGAGCACAGATACGCAGTATTTT

clone_size: few
cdr3_length: 13
d_call: .
j_call: TRBJ1-5
v_call: TRBV6-1
cdr3_aa: CASSYGTSQPQHF
cdr3_nt: TGTGCCAGCAGTTATGGGACATCCCAGCCCCAGCATTTT

clone_size: .
cdr3_length: 13
d_call: TRBD2
j_call: TRBJ2-1
v_call: TRBV12-3/TRBV12-4
cdr3_aa: CASSPLGGNEQFF
cdr3_nt: TGTGCCAGCAGTCCACTCGGGGGGAATGAGCAGTTCTTC

clone_size: few
cdr3_length: 18
d_call: .
j_call: TRBJ2-2
v_call: TRBV7-4
cdr3_aa: CASSLASLARTNTGELFF
cdr3_nt: TGTGCCAGCAGCTTAGCCTCTCTTGCGCGCACGAACACCGGGGAGCTGTTTTTT